The 4 T cell receptor beta chains presented below share a single source sample, sequenced in a study of shared clonotypes between healthy human individuals. TCRdb's copy holds only in-frame clones and misses some; the assay was immunoSEQ multiplex PCR. The table records 1,500,000 or so clones, around 95% of them present only once. Sequenced: naive CD4+ T cells sorted from blood. Subset noted: CD45RA+ positively selected. All receptors derive from a man between 25 and 39 years old in good health.

The chain employs TRBV29-1 and TRBJ2-1; TRBD1 might be the D (6 bases). Trimming stripped 0 bases from V and 1 base from J, with 13 bases between. Germline V gene data show CDR1 as SQVTM and CDR2 as ANQGSEA. The CDR3 spans 16 residues. This chain's CDR3 is CSVEEARGRSYNEQFF. CDR3 DNA sequence: TGCAGCGTTGAAGAGGCCAGGGGTAGGTCCTACAATGAGCAGTTCTTC.

The chain employs TRBV5-5 and TRBJ2-6, with D maybe TRBD2 (5 bases). Looked up from germline, CDR1 is SGHKS and CDR2 is YYEKEE (reference sequence). The CDR3 consists of 18 residues. The V gene lost 5 bases and the J gene lost 0 bases, with 18 bases spanning the gap. CDR3 sequence (DNA): TGTGCCAGCAGGCGGTTACCAGCGGAAACCTCTGGGGCCAACGTCCTGACTTTC. Protein: CASRRLPAETSGANVLTF.

This clone has only one observation. J is TRBJ2-7 and V is TRBV29-1, with TRBD1 matching over 9 bases. Germline values: CDR1 SQVTM, CDR2 ANQGSEA. The CDR3 has 13 residues. The V segment lost 6 bases and the J segment 6 bases; nucleotides outside the gene matches: 9. The CDR3 DNA reads TGCAGCGTCGGCCGGGGACAGGGCCGCGAGCAGTACTTC. Protein sequence: CSVGRGQGREQYF.

The chain joins TRBV5-6 to TRBJ2-7, with 8 positions matching TRBD2. After removal of 2 bases from V and 4 bases from J, the junction contained 8 bases not matched to a gene. The CDR3 loop spans 15 amino acids. Germline CDR1 and CDR2: SGHDT and YYEEEE. The CDR3 DNA sequence: TGTGCCAGCAGCTTAAGGCCCAGCGGGAGTTACGAGCAGTACTTC. This encodes CASSLRPSGSYEQYF.